Below are 32 T cell receptor beta chains sequenced from a single sample in a study of blood T cell repertoires in COVID-19. Produced via immunoSEQ multiplex PCR; TCRdb's table is partial and in-frame only. Of around 250,000 clones listed, 85% to 90% are singletons. The sample consisted of PBMCs or T cells enriched from blood (not recorded which). Receptors originate from a woman aged 50 to 60 who had recovered from COVID-19.

The V gene is TRBV27, the J gene TRBJ2-3; possible D gene TRBD2, 6 bases. The CDR3 is 13 residues long. V lost 1 base, J lost 5 bases, and 7 bases lay in between. CDR1 and CDR2 (germline): MNHEY, SMNVEV (reference sequence). The CDR3 coding sequence is TGTGCCAGCAGTTTATGGGGGGAAGATACGCAGTATTTT. It codes for CASSLWGEDTQYF.

The J gene is TRBJ2-7, the V gene TRBV6-6; 10 nucleotides match TRBD2. The CDR3 consists of 14 residues. The germline CDR1 and CDR2 sequences are MNHNY and SVGAGI (reference sequence). The V and J ends lost 10 bases and 0 bases, in that order; junction bases with no gene match: 6. The CDR3 loop is CATYSGRNSYEQYF. CDR3 coding DNA: TGTGCCACCTATAGCGGGAGGAACTCCTACGAGCAGTACTTC.

This chain uses TRBV28 with TRBJ2-3; TRBD1 is a possible D gene (6 bases). The CDR3 totals 14 residues. The germline gives CDR1 MDHEN, CDR2 SYDVKM. Between the trimmed V and J ends, which lost 5 bases and 5 bases, there was a span of 14 bases. CDR3 loop: CASSLTGTQDTQYF. In nucleotides, the CDR3 is TGTGCCAGCAGTCTAACAGGGACCCAAGATACGCAGTATTTT.

The V gene is TRBV7-6, the J gene TRBJ2-2; 12 bases are shared with TRBD2. Looked up from germline, CDR1 is SGHVS and CDR2 is FNYEAQ. The CDR3 spans 16 residues. V gave up 5 bases and J gave up 3 bases; unmatched junction bases: 4. CDR3 DNA sequence: TGTGCCAGCAGCGAAAGGACTAGCGGGGACACCGGGGAGCTGTTTTTT. Translated, it gives CASSERTSGDTGELFF. The full variable domain, its missing parts supplied by reference TRBV7-6 and TRBJ2-2, is GAGVSQSPRYKVTKRGQDVALRCDPISGHVSLYWYRQALGQGPEFLTYFNYEAQQDKSGLPNDRFSAERPEGSISTLTIQRTEQRDSAMYRCASSERTSGDTGELFFGEGSRLTVL.

This clone appeared a few times. This chain joins TRBV27 and TRBJ2-1, with 11 bases aligning to TRBD2. Per germline, CDR1 MNHEY and CDR2 SMNVEV (reference sequence). The CDR3 is made up of 19 amino acids. V was pared by 3 bases and J by 0 bases, with 10 bases of the junction left unmatched. The CDR3 nucleotides are TGTGCCAGCAGTTTTCAGGGACTAGCGGTTTCAGGCTCCTACAATGAGCAGTTCTTC. Translating gives CASSFQGLAVSGSYNEQFF.

The chain couples TRBV28 to TRBJ2-7, with 8 positions matching TRBD2. The V gene's germline CDR1 is MDHEN and CDR2 SYDVKM. V shed 8 bases, J shed 0 bases, and the junction held 6 bases outside the gene matches. This CDR3 region has 14 residues. The CDR3 DNA is TGTGCCAGCGTAAGAAGCGGGAGCTCCTACGAGCAGTACTTC. It codes for CASVRSGSSYEQYF.

V is TRBV6-5 and J is TRBJ2-1; tentatively, D is TRBD1 (6 bases). V gave up 6 bases and J gave up 4 bases, with 10 bases separating them. Germline V lookup: CDR1 MNHEY, CDR2 SVGAGI. The CDR3 spans 13 residues. CDR3: CASRTDSYNEQFF. DNA for the CDR3: TGTGCCAGCAGGACGGACAGTTACAATGAGCAGTTCTTC.

This clone was found once. The V call is TRBV29-1, the J call TRBJ2-2; 7 bases are a match to TRBD1. The CDR3 extends over 16 amino acids. Germline values: CDR1 SQVTM, CDR2 ANQGSEA. J lost 0 bases, V lost 7 bases, and 11 bases had no gene match. The CDR3 DNA reads TGCAGCGCCGCAGGGGGACGAGGATCGAACACCGGGGAGCTGTTTTTT. Translation gives CSAAGGRGSNTGELFF.

The rearrangement links TRBV11-3 to TRBJ1-5; 8 nucleotides agree with TRBD1. The CDR3 covers 19 residues. CDR1 and CDR2 (germline): SGHNT, YENEEA. The J segment lost 1 base and the V segment lost 2 bases, leaving 13 bases of the junction unmatched. For the CDR3, the DNA is TGTGCCAGCAGCTTATCGGGGACAGGTACCACTCCAAGCAATCAGCCCCAGCATTTT. Protein: CASSLSGTGTTPSNQPQHF.

V usage is TRBV7-6 and J usage is TRBJ2-2; D unresolved. V dropped 8 bases and J dropped 7 bases, with 5 bases sitting between them. Germline V lookup: CDR1 SGHVS, CDR2 FNYEAQ. The CDR3 is 10 residues long. This chain's CDR3 is CASGGGELFF. The CDR3 DNA reads as TGTGCCAGCGGCGGCGGGGAGCTGTTTTTT.

This chain links TRBV2 with TRBJ1-3, with no clear D. In germline, CDR1 is SNHLY, CDR2 FYNNEI. V was pared by 6 bases and J by 0 bases, with 6 bases between. The CDR3 totals 13 residues. CDR3 sequence: CASRPDSGNTIYF. CDR3 nucleotides: TGTGCCAGCAGGCCAGACTCTGGAAACACCATATATTTT.

The chain joins TRBV5-1 to TRBJ2-1; 10 bases agree with TRBD2. Germline assignment: CDR1 SGHRS and CDR2 YFSETQ. With 4 bases clipped from V and 1 base from J, the junction kept 5 bases outside the gene matches. The CDR3 totals 16 residues. DNA for the CDR3: TGCGCCAGCAGCCCCCCGGGACTAGCGTCCTACAATGAGCAGTTCTTC. It specifies CASSPPGLASYNEQFF.

The J gene is TRBJ2-5, the V gene TRBV21-1; TRBD2, the table's D call, was not compared with the DNA. TRBV21-1 is given as a pseudogene. The CDR3 spans 14 residues. The CDR3 DNA sequence: TGTGCCAGCAGCATTAGTCCTAGCGGAGAGACCCAGTACTTC. Translation: CASSISPSGETQYF.

The chain recombines TRBV30 with TRBJ1-1, with a weak D call TRBD1 (5 bases). Germline assignment: CDR1 GTSNPN and CDR2 SVGIG (reference sequence). V was cut by 7 bases and J by 1 base, with 19 bases left in between. The CDR3 is 15 amino acids. The CDR3 nucleotides are TGTGCCTCAACGGCAGGGTTTACGGGGAACACTGAAGCTTTCTTT. Translating it yields CASTAGFTGNTEAFF.

The CDR3 DNA sequence: TGTGCCAGCAGTTACCAAGGGGGCGAACCCTACGAGCAGTACTTC. This sequence encodes CASSYQGGEPYEQYF. The chain combines TRBV6-2 or TRBV6-3 with TRBJ2-7, with 7 bases lining up with TRBD1. The trim removed 2 bases at V and 2 bases at J, leaving 6 bases unmatched. CDR3 length: 15 amino acids. Germline CDR1 MNHEY, CDR2 SVGEGT.

The rearrangement uses TRBV10-1 and TRBJ2-1; 8 bases are shared with TRBD2. The CDR3 covers 15 residues. Germline CDR1 and CDR2: WNHNN and SYGVQD (reference sequence). V shed 6 bases, J shed 5 bases, and the junction held 9 bases outside the gene matches. The CDR3 DNA sequence: TGCGCCAGCAGCGACCCTAGCGGGTCCCACAATGAGCAGTTCTTC. Protein product: CASSDPSGSHNEQFF.

This chain links TRBV5-1 with TRBJ2-7; perhaps TRBD2 as D (6 bases). Trimming shortened V by 4 bases and J by 2 bases, and 13 bases separated the two germline ends. Per germline, CDR1 SGHRS and CDR2 YFSETQ. The CDR3 has 14 amino acids. CDR3 amino acids: CASSGTGLPYEQYF. The CDR3 DNA sequence: TGCGCCAGCAGCGGGACGGGACTCCCCTACGAGCAGTACTTC.

This clone was seen a handful of times. The chain is built from TRBV27 and TRBJ2-7, with TRBD2 matching 7 bases. The germline V gene has CDR1 MNHEY and CDR2 SMNVEV (reference sequence). V gave up 5 bases and J gave up 3 bases; unmatched junction bases: 7. The CDR3 extends over 14 amino acids. Here the CDR3 reads CASSKTTSSYEQYF. CDR3 sequence (DNA): TGTGCCAGCAGTAAAACGACTAGCAGCTACGAGCAGTACTTC.

V and J are TRBV14 and TRBJ2-3; D not resolved. V shed 1 base and J shed 4 bases, with 6 bases lying between them. This CDR3 has 13 amino acids. Germline lookup yields CDR1 SGHDN and CDR2 FVKESK. The CDR3 sequence: CASSQAGSDTQYF. The CDR3, as DNA: TGTGCCAGCAGCCAAGCAGGATCAGATACGCAGTATTTT. The variable domain in full, with the rest retrieved from reference TRBV14 and TRBJ2-3, is EAGVTQFPSHSVIEKGQTVTLRCDPISGHDNLYWYRRVMGKEIKFLLHFVKESKQDESGMPNNRFLAERTGGTYSTLKVQPAELEDSGVYFCASSQAGSDTQYFGPGTRLTVL.

V is TRBV2 and J is TRBJ2-7; 11 bases align to TRBD2. The CDR3 is made up of 14 amino acids. Trimming took 6 bases from V and 4 from J; bases not matched to a gene: 5. Germline V gives CDR1 SNHLY, CDR2 FYNNEI. CDR3 region: CASRKGLADYEQYF. The CDR3 region has the DNA TGTGCCAGCAGAAAGGGACTAGCGGATTACGAGCAGTACTTC.

The rearrangement joins TRBV6-5 to TRBJ1-4; D possibly corresponds to TRBD1 (5 bases). This CDR3 comprises 13 residues. Germline CDR1 is MNHEY and CDR2 is SVGAGI. V was clipped by 8 bases and J by 0 bases, with 7 bases between them. The CDR3 DNA reads as TGTGCCAGCCGGGGGTCAACTAATGAAAAACTGTTTTTT. Amino acid sequence: CASRGSTNEKLFF.

V is TRBV21-1 and J is TRBJ2-5; TRBD2, the table's D call, lacks a check against the DNA. TRBV21-1 is labeled a pseudogene. The CDR3 runs to 16 residues. The CDR3 sequence: CASSVQPRGTQETQYF. Written as DNA, the CDR3 is TGTGCCAGCAGCGTCCAGCCCCGGGGGACTCAAGAGACCCAGTACTTC.

The V gene is TRBV28, the J gene TRBJ1-2, with D perhaps TRBD1 (6 bases). Trimming took off 5 bases at V and 6 bases at J, with 16 bases between the two ends. Looked up from germline, CDR1 is MDHEN and CDR2 is SYDVKM. The CDR3 is 14 amino acids. The CDR3 reads CASSAPGTTDGYTF. Here the CDR3 DNA reads TGTGCCAGCAGTGCCCCCGGGACAACTGATGGCTACACCTTC.

The CDR3 DNA sequence: TGTGCCACCAGCAGGAGGACAGGGCTCGGTCAGCCCCAGCATTTT. This encodes CATSRRTGLGQPQHF. This chain uses TRBV15 with TRBJ1-5; 8 nucleotides line up with TRBD1. Germline CDR1 is LNHNV and CDR2 is YYDKDF (reference sequence). The CDR3 has 15 amino acids. V was pared by 3 bases and J by 6 bases, with 7 bases of the junction left unmatched.

The chain carries TRBV30 and TRBJ1-1; a weak D match, TRBD1 (5 bases). The CDR3 is 13 amino acids. Trimming removed 0 bases from V and 1 base from J, with 6 bases in between. The V gene's germline CDR1 is GTSNPN and CDR2 SVGIG (reference sequence). In DNA, the CDR3 is TGTGCCTGGAGTGTTCAGGGGAACACTGAAGCTTTCTTT. This encodes CAWSVQGNTEAFF.

The V gene is TRBV28, the J gene TRBJ2-7; 8 bases are shared with TRBD2. There are 14 residues in the CDR3. V shed 2 bases, J shed 4 bases, and the junction held 4 bases outside the gene matches. Looked up from germline, CDR1 is MDHEN and CDR2 is SYDVKM. The CDR3 nucleotides read TGTGCCAGCAGTTTACCAGCGGGAGCTTACGAGCAGTACTTC. Amino acids: CASSLPAGAYEQYF.

The rearrangement uses TRBV21-1 and TRBJ2-1; the listed D gene, TRBD2, was not tested against the DNA. TRBV21-1 is a pseudogene locus. The CDR3 length is 18 residues. The CDR3 spells CASSKRGAMGLGYNEQFF. The CDR3 DNA reads TGTGCCAGCAGCAAAAGGGGGGCGATGGGACTAGGGTACAATGAGCAGTTCTTC.

The CDR3 protein is CASSGLAGYVGELFF. The CDR3, as DNA: TGTGCCAGCAGCGGACTAGCGGGATATGTGGGGGAGCTGTTTTTT. The V gene is TRBV3-1 (or the pseudogene TRBV3-2), the J gene TRBJ2-2, with 12 bases fitting TRBD2. CDR3 size: 15 residues. In germline, CDR1 is LGHDT, CDR2 YNNKEL (reference sequence). Unmatched junction bases numbered 6, after V lost 5 bases and J lost 8 bases.

The chain uses TRBV28 and TRBJ1-6; the match to TRBD1 covers 9 bases. V lost 5 bases, J lost 5 bases, and 7 bases stayed unmatched. Per germline, CDR1 MDHEN and CDR2 SYDVKM. The CDR3 loop spans 16 amino acids. CDR3: CASSQADRGNNSPLHF. CDR3 nucleotide sequence: TGTGCCAGCAGTCAAGCGGACAGGGGAAATAATTCACCCCTCCACTTT.

The V and J genes are TRBV5-1 and TRBJ2-7, with 7 bases that match TRBD1. J lost 2 bases, V lost 3 bases, and 5 bases had no gene match. Germline loops: CDR1 SGHRS, CDR2 YFSETQ. The CDR3 is 14 residues long. CDR3 in DNA: TGCGCCAGCAGCTGGGACAGAGGCACCTACGAGCAGTACTTC. Encoded protein: CASSWDRGTYEQYF.

The V call is TRBV2, the J call TRBJ2-1; 8 nucleotides align to TRBD2. Germline V lookup: CDR1 SNHLY, CDR2 FYNNEI. Trimming took 1 base from V and 6 from J; bases not matched to a gene: 2. CDR3 length: 14 amino acids. CDR3 coding DNA: TGTGCCAGCAGTGAAGAGCGGGAGATCAATGAGCAGTTCTTC. It yields the protein CASSEEREINEQFF.

The rearrangement uses TRBV7-8 and TRBJ2-1; the match to TRBD2 covers 13 bases. Germline CDR1 reads SGHVS; CDR2 reads FQNEAQ. CDR3 length equals 15 residues. The ends lost 10 bases at V and 5 bases at J; junction bases unmatched: 8. In DNA form, the CDR3 reads TGTGCCACCCACAGACTAGCGGGAGGTAACAATGAGCAGTTCTTC. Protein sequence: CATHRLAGGNNEQFF.